This T cell receptor beta chain emerged from a study of T cell responses to AZD1222 COVID-19 vaccine. Method: immunoSEQ multiplex PCR; TCRdb's copy keeps in-frame clones and lacks some. The sample holds 200,000 or so clones, 87% seen once. Worth noting for this clone: The antigen is unknown.

The trim removed 4 bases at V and 6 bases at J, leaving 11 bases unmatched. This CDR3 region has 15 residues. Germline CDR1 is SGHRS and CDR2 is YFSETQ. Study-level points and caveats: Only 5 or 6 people who got AZD1222 tested seropositive at baseline. Females made up more of the donors, who were largely white British, and clonal diversity may have come out too low. Researchers took repertoire samples only after the peak T cell response had come.

Specimen: peripheral blood, collected on day 0 of MenACWY control vaccination. V usage is TRBV5-1 and J usage is TRBJ1-2, with 8 bases fitting TRBD1. The TCR was taken from an adult in good health. The CDR3 is CASSPSLRTGHGYTF. CDR3 in DNA: TGCGCCAGCAGCCCGAGCCTAAGGACAGGGCATGGCTACACCTTC.